One and the same sample provided the 21 T cell receptor beta chains below, sequenced in a study of blood T cell repertoires in COVID-19. The protocol was immunoSEQ multiplex PCR, while the TCRdb copy is restricted to in-frame clones and leaves out a portion. This sample has under 200,000 clones, with roughly 81% found just once. The sequenced material came from peripheral blood. These receptors originate from a man in his forties who had recovered from COVID-19.

V is TRBV6-5 and J is TRBJ2-7, with D hard to call. Trimming cost V 10 bases and J 0 bases, with 16 bases left between them. The germline V gene encodes CDR1 MNHEY and CDR2 SVGAGI. This CDR3 comprises 14 residues. The CDR3 nucleotides read TGTGCCACCAAACCGGTTTTTAGCTCCTACGAGCAGTACTTC. This codes for CATKPVFSSYEQYF.

The chain is built from TRBV4-3 and TRBJ1-2; maybe TRBD1 (6 bases). Germline V gives CDR1 LGHNA, CDR2 YSLEER. The CDR3 covers 14 residues. The V and J ends lost 4 bases and 2 bases respectively, with 11 bases between them. The CDR3 loop is CASSRSRGNYGYTF. CDR3 nucleotides: TGCGCCAGCAGCCGATCCAGGGGAAACTATGGCTACACCTTC.

In this sample, this clone turned up a few times. The chain links TRBV6-5 to TRBJ1-6; D not resolved. The CDR3 covers 13 residues. In germline, CDR1 is MNHEY, CDR2 SVGAGI. Trimming shortened V by 11 bases and J by 0 bases, and 8 bases separated the two germline ends. CDR3 in amino acids: CAADSSYNSPLHF. The CDR3 DNA follows: TGTGCCGCGGATAGCTCCTATAATTCACCCCTCCACTTT.

This clone was observed a few times. V and J are TRBV7-6 and TRBJ2-7; 12 bases fit TRBD2. Germline V gene data show CDR1 as SGHVS and CDR2 as FNYEAQ. The CDR3 is 19 amino acids. V lost 1 base and J lost 2; bases outside the gene matches: 12. The DNA of the CDR3 is TGTGCCAGCAGCTTAGAAGAACTAGCGGGGGGAGGTAGGACCTACGAGCAGTACTTC. This sequence encodes CASSLEELAGGGRTYEQYF.

This chain joins TRBV7-2 and TRBJ2-5, with a tentative D call TRBD2 (5 bases). There are 14 residues in the CDR3. Germline V gene lookup returns CDR1 SGHTA and CDR2 FQGNSA. Trimming pared 7 bases from V and 2 bases from J, leaving 14 bases between. The CDR3 DNA sequence: TGTGCCAGCATCTGGCCGGGATCTCAAGAGACCCAGTACTTC. Protein product: CASIWPGSQETQYF.

This clone was counted a few times. The V call is TRBV5-1, the J call TRBJ1-2; D unresolved. Germline CDR1 and CDR2: SGHRS and YFSETQ. The CDR3 extends over 12 amino acids. V was clipped by 0 bases and J by 7 bases, with 7 bases between them. This CDR3 reads CASSLGGPGYTF. CDR3 nucleotides: TGCGCCAGCAGCTTGGGAGGCCCTGGCTACACCTTC.

V usage is TRBV13 and J usage is TRBJ1-3, with 9 bases identical to TRBD1. The CDR3 length is 16 residues. Germline CDR1 PRHDT, CDR2 FYEKMQ (reference sequence). The J segment lost 3 bases and the V segment lost 5 bases, leaving 8 bases of the junction unmatched. The CDR3 protein is CASSIPGTGSGNTIYF. CDR3 sequence (DNA): TGTGCCAGCAGCATTCCCGGGACAGGGAGTGGAAACACCATATATTTT.

CDR3 sequence (DNA): TGTGCCAGCAGCGAGAGAGGTGGGAGGGCTAGGGGTGAGCAGTTCTTC. Translating gives CASSERGGRARGEQFF. V and J are TRBV9 and TRBJ2-1; 7 positions match TRBD2. The CDR3 is 16 residues long. Looked up from germline, CDR1 is SGDLS and CDR2 is YYNGEE. Unmatched junction bases numbered 15, after V lost 3 bases and J lost 9 bases.

The chain has TRBV15 and TRBJ1-2; D not resolved. The germline CDR1 and CDR2 sequences are LNHNV and YYDKDF (reference sequence). CDR3 length: 13 residues. The ends were cut back, 0 bases at V and 5 bases at J, with 7 bases in the middle. CDR3 in DNA: TGTGCCACCAGCAGAGATCCGGGGTATGGCTACACCTTC. It yields the protein CATSRDPGYGYTF.

The chain links TRBV19 to TRBJ2-7; 9 positions agree with TRBD1. Trimming cost V 3 bases and J 2 bases; bases outside gene matches: 5. Per germline, CDR1 LNHDA and CDR2 SQIVND (reference sequence). CDR3 length: 15 residues. The CDR3 region has the DNA TGTGCCAGTAGTATTTCGGGACAGGGAGCCTACGAGCAGTACTTC. This codes for CASSISGQGAYEQYF.

V gene TRBV30 combines with J gene TRBJ1-5; D is unresolved. Germline assignment: CDR1 GTSNPN and CDR2 SVGIG (reference sequence). V lost 4 bases and J 0 bases, leaving 10 bases between the germline ends. This CDR3 is 14 amino acids long. Here the CDR3 DNA reads TGTGCCTGGAACACAGATCATAGCAATCAGCCCCAGCATTTT. This codes for CAWNTDHSNQPQHF.

The J gene is TRBJ2-3, the V gene TRBV3-1 (or the pseudogene TRBV3-2); D is ambiguous. This CDR3 spans 13 amino acids. Between the trimmed V and J ends, which lost 2 bases and 2 bases, there was a span of 5 bases. Germline CDR1 is LGHDT and CDR2 is YNNKEL (reference sequence). The CDR3 is CASSQPITDTQYF. The CDR3 DNA reads as TGTGCCAGCAGCCAACCCATCACAGATACGCAGTATTTT.

The chain combines TRBV9 with TRBJ2-7, with TRBD1 matching over 7 bases. The CDR3 is made up of 17 amino acids. J lost 5 bases, V lost 3 bases, and 17 bases had no gene match. Germline V CDR1 and CDR2: SGDLS, YYNGEE. The CDR3 loop reads CASSARSQGLINDEQYF. For the CDR3, the DNA is TGTGCCAGCAGCGCAAGATCACAGGGGTTAATAAACGACGAGCAGTACTTC.

This clone has a handful of counts. The J gene is TRBJ1-6, the V gene TRBV30; D is ambiguous. CDR1 and CDR2 from the germline V gene are GTSNPN and SVGIG (reference sequence). V dropped 3 bases and J dropped 8 bases, with 14 bases sitting between them. The CDR3 has 14 residues. In DNA, the CDR3 is TGTGCCTGGAGGTCGGGGATACAGCATTCACCCCTCCACTTT. Protein product: CAWRSGIQHSPLHF.

This sequence joins TRBV5-4 and TRBJ2-3, with 12 positions matching TRBD2. This CDR3 has 14 residues. V was pared by 10 bases and J by 4 bases, with 7 bases of the junction left unmatched. Looked up from germline, CDR1 is SGHNT and CDR2 is YYREEE (reference sequence). The CDR3 nucleotides read TGTGCCGGAACTAGCGGGGGGACCGCAGATACGCAGTATTTT. This encodes CAGTSGGTADTQYF.

This clone was detected a few times. The chain combines TRBV2 with TRBJ1-4, with D maybe TRBD1 (5 bases). From germline, CDR1 is SNHLY and CDR2 FYNNEI. CDR3 length: 15 residues. The ends were cut back, 5 bases at V and 0 bases at J, with 10 bases in the middle. CDR3 coding DNA: TGTGCCAGCAGTCGGACAAGCACAACTAATGAAAAACTGTTTTTT. Protein sequence: CASSRTSTTNEKLFF.

V gene TRBV3-1 (or the pseudogene TRBV3-2) combines with J gene TRBJ1-5; D ambiguous. The CDR3 has 13 amino acids. The V and J ends lost 1 base and 7 bases respectively, with 8 bases between them. CDR1 is LGHDT, CDR2 YNNKEL, per germline (reference sequence). CDR3 sequence: CASSQGPGQPQHF. In nucleotides, the CDR3 is TGTGCCAGCAGCCAAGGGCCGGGACAGCCCCAGCATTTT.

Points on this clone: Other DNA sequences of this sample code for an identical CDR3. V and J are TRBV6-1 and TRBJ2-7; TRBD1 agrees at 8 bases. V was clipped by 3 bases and J by 2 bases; unmatched bases: 3. This CDR3 region has 14 residues. The V gene's germline CDR1 is MNHNS and CDR2 SASEGT. CDR3 region: CASSDRTGPYEQYF. The CDR3 DNA follows: TGTGCCAGCAGTGATCGGACAGGGCCCTACGAGCAGTACTTC.

This chain links TRBV2 with TRBJ1-3; the D is unclear. The germline V and J ends were trimmed by 6 bases and 0 bases, with 15 bases remaining between them. The CDR3 extends over 16 amino acids. CDR1 and CDR2 (germline): SNHLY, FYNNEI. DNA of the CDR3: TGTGCCAGCAGGGGCCAAAGCGGACTCTCTGGAAACACCATATATTTT. This translates into CASRGQSGLSGNTIYF.

V and J are TRBV3-1 (or the pseudogene TRBV3-2) and TRBJ2-7; 8 bases are a match to TRBD1. The trim removed 4 bases at V and 6 bases at J, leaving 2 bases unmatched. Per germline, CDR1 LGHDT and CDR2 YNNKEL (reference sequence). CDR3 length: 12 residues. In DNA form, the CDR3 reads TGTGCCAGCAGCCTTACAGGGGGCGAGCAGTACTTC. It specifies CASSLTGGEQYF.

The chain employs TRBV6-1 and TRBJ2-3; 7 bases map to TRBD2. Trimming took 4 bases from V and 6 from J; bases not matched to a gene: 7. This CDR3 is built from 14 residues. Looked up from germline, CDR1 is MNHNS and CDR2 is SASEGT. The CDR3 region has the DNA TGTGCCAGCAGTGTCGGAGCGGGACCCGATACGCAGTATTTT. Translated: CASSVGAGPDTQYF.